Below are 23 T cell receptor beta chains sequenced from a single sample in a study of regulatory T cells in long-lasting Graves disease (dated by TCRdb to the early 2020s). The sample's time point, from its label and the paper: newly diagnosed GD, antithyroid drugs for less than 3 months. For both TCR sequencing and RNA sequencing, RNA was extracted from PBMCs using TRIzol. The library was prepared using multiplex PCR. For sequencing, an Illumina HiSeq 4000 was employed. To build TCR beta libraries, CDR3 regions were amplified by Arm-PCR using iRepertoire HTBI primers. The raw public reads went through TCRdb reprocessing: fastp at Q25, MiXCR clone calling, in-frame beta chains kept. Each CDR3 protein appears once, grouped with its most common genes and DNA. The sample table shows 450,000 to 500,000 distinct CDR3 sequences, and 15% to 20% are seen once. Roughly an eighth of the sample rests with the top ten.

These data also featured in a second study, about T cells in Graves' hyperthyroidism and ophthalmopathy.

This sample comprised peripheral blood mononuclear cells (PBMCs), obtained at new diagnosis, from a patient treated with antithyroid drugs. These TCRs come from a man in his forties or fifties with Graves disease. Donor details come from another sample of the same person, matched by shared clones.

This clonotype turned up a few times. The chain employs TRBV6-2 or TRBV6-3 and TRBJ2-4, with a possible D match to TRBD1 (5 bases). There are 13 residues in the CDR3. Germline V lookup: CDR1 MNHEY, CDR2 SVGEGT. V was cut by 4 bases and J by 6 bases, with 10 bases left in between. The DNA of the CDR3 is TGTGCCAGCAGTTCAGGGCAGGGAAACATTCAGTACTTC. Translated, it gives CASSSGQGNIQYF.

This clonotype was counted at least ten times. The J gene is TRBJ2-1, the V gene TRBV7-2, with TRBD2 matching over 12 bases. CDR1 and CDR2 (germline): SGHTA, FQGNSA. The CDR3 is made up of 18 amino acids. V gave up 5 bases and J gave up 4 bases; unmatched junction bases: 12. The chain's CDR3 is CASSTPGLAGGKYNEQFF. The CDR3 DNA reads as TGTGCCAGCAGCACACCGGGACTAGCGGGTGGGAAATACAATGAGCAGTTCTTC.

This clonotype showed up many times. In DNA form, the CDR3 reads TGTGCCAGCACCCTGGGATTGGGCGGTTCCTACGAGCAGTACTTC. Residues: CASTLGLGGSYEQYF. The chain is built from TRBV28 and TRBJ2-7, with D hard to call. In germline, CDR1 is MDHEN, CDR2 SYDVKM. The V end lost 7 bases, the J end lost 1 base, and 17 bases lay between the germline ends. The CDR3 is 15 amino acids.

This clonotype was counted at least ten times. The chain has TRBV5-1 and TRBJ2-1, with 9 bases lining up with TRBD2. V lost 6 bases and J lost 0; bases outside the gene matches: 4. The CDR3 runs to 15 residues. Germline V gene data show CDR1 as SGHRS and CDR2 as YFSETQ. This chain's CDR3 is CASTHSGSSYNEQFF. The CDR3 DNA follows: TGCGCCAGCACTCATAGCGGGAGCTCCTACAATGAGCAGTTCTTC.

The table lists this clonotype with many counts. The V and J genes are TRBV20-1 and TRBJ1-5, with TRBD1 matching 7 bases. V dropped 3 bases and J dropped 7; count of bases not matched to a gene: 9. Germline V gene sequence: CDR1 DFQATT, CDR2 SNEGSKA (reference sequence). The CDR3 sequence is 14 residues long. CDR3 nucleotide sequence: TGCAGTGCTAGTTCGCAGGGGGGTCGGCAGCCCCAGCATTTT. Amino acid sequence: CSASSQGGRQPQHF.

The genes are TRBV28 and TRBJ1-1; TRBD1 matches at 7 bases. The CDR3 covers 15 residues. Per germline, CDR1 MDHEN and CDR2 SYDVKM. Losses at the gene ends were 4 bases for V and 1 base for J; bases not matched to a gene: 6. CDR3 region: CASSSRTGENTEAFF. The DNA for the CDR3 is TGTGCCAGCAGTTCCCGGACAGGTGAGAACACTGAAGCTTTCTTT.

This clonotype was counted ten times or more. The chain links TRBV2 to TRBJ2-5; 7 bases line up with TRBD2. Germline-derived CDR1 and CDR2 are SNHLY and FYNNEI. This CDR3 is 15 amino acids long. After removal of 4 bases from V and 5 bases from J, the junction contained 10 bases not matched to a gene. The chain's CDR3 is CASSVGGGREETQYF. Written as DNA, the CDR3 is TGTGCCAGCAGTGTAGGTGGGGGGAGGGAGGAGACCCAGTACTTC.

This clonotype has a count of ten or more. The chain combines TRBV20-1 with TRBJ2-7; TRBD2 agrees at 7 bases. The length of the CDR3 is 13 residues. V shed 1 base, J shed 7 bases, and the junction held 7 bases outside the gene matches. Per germline, CDR1 DFQATT and CDR2 SNEGSKA (reference sequence). CDR3 nucleotides: TGCAGTGCTAGAGCACCCTCCGGGGGGGAGCAGTACTTC. It encodes CSARAPSGGEQYF.

This clonotype was found many times. The chain is built from TRBV5-7 and TRBJ1-1; D possibly corresponds to TRBD1 (6 bases). TRBV5-7 is recorded as an ORF, its role being uncertain. V was pared by 4 bases and J by 4 bases, with 23 bases between. The CDR3 extends over 17 amino acids. CDR3 nucleotide sequence: TGTGCCAGCAGCCCCCACGTTCAGGGGCCAGGTAGCACTGAAGCTTTCTTT. Its translation: CASSPHVQGPGSTEAFF.

Ten or more counts support this clonotype. This chain links TRBV13 with TRBJ2-7; TRBD1 agrees at 7 bases. CDR1 is PRHDT and CDR2 is FYEKMQ in the germline V gene (reference sequence). J gave up 2 bases and V 2 bases, and 6 bases lay outside the gene matches. CDR3 length: 15 residues. CDR3 amino acids: CASSLLDRWPYEQYF. DNA for the CDR3: TGTGCCAGCAGCTTACTGGACAGGTGGCCCTACGAGCAGTACTTC.

This clonotype was seen ten or more times. The V call is TRBV27, the J call TRBJ1-5, with a possible D match to TRBD1 (6 bases). V lost 4 bases and J 3 bases, leaving 10 bases between the germline ends. Germline CDR1 and CDR2: MNHEY and SMNVEV (reference sequence). This CDR3 comprises 14 residues. The CDR3 loop is CASSYRANNQPQHF. CDR3 bases: TGTGCCAGCAGTTACAGGGCGAACAATCAGCCCCAGCATTTT.

The rearrangement uses TRBV5-6 and TRBJ2-1; 8 bases fit TRBD2. Germline V gene data show CDR1 as SGHDT and CDR2 as YYEEEE. This CDR3 region has 14 residues. V dropped 1 base and J dropped 7; count of bases not matched to a gene: 4. The CDR3 sequence: CASSLTGGRNEQFF. CDR3 bases: TGTGCCAGCAGCTTGACGGGAGGGCGGAATGAGCAGTTCTTC. The full variable domain, its missing parts supplied by reference TRBV5-6 and TRBJ2-1, is DAGVTQSPTHLIKTRGQQVTLRCSPKSGHDTVSWYQQALGQGPQFIFQYYEEEERQRGNFPDRFSGHQFPNYSSELNVNALLLGDSALYLCASSLTGGRNEQFFGPGTRLTVL.

The sample holds many counts of this clonotype. This sequence joins TRBV24-1 and TRBJ2-3, with TRBD1 matching over 7 bases. Germline values: CDR1 KGHDR, CDR2 SFDVKD. CDR3 length equals 14 residues. V lost 4 bases and J lost 6; bases outside the gene matches: 6. The CDR3 nucleotides read TGTGCCACCAGTGACCGGCAGGGGGATGATACGCAGTATTTT. This encodes CATSDRQGDDTQYF.

Ten or more counts support this clonotype. As DNA, the CDR3 is TGTGCCAGCAGCGAGGGCACCCGTCCGTTCGACAATGAGCAGTTCTTC. This encodes CASSEGTRPFDNEQFF. The rearrangement uses TRBV11-2 and TRBJ2-1, with D possibly being TRBD2 (5 bases). The CDR3 loop spans 16 amino acids. Trimming shortened V by 5 bases and J by 5 bases, and 19 bases separated the two germline ends. CDR1 SGHAT and CDR2 FQNNGV come from the germline V gene.

This clonotype was seen repeatedly, ten times or more. The chain links TRBV29-1 to TRBJ2-1; 7 positions match TRBD2. The germline CDR1 and CDR2 sequences are SQVTM and ANQGSEA. The ends lost 4 bases at V and 1 base at J; junction bases unmatched: 7. This CDR3 is 15 amino acids long. CDR3 nucleotide sequence: TGCAGCGTTGCCCGTGGCGGGAGTTCCTACAATGAGCAGTTCTTC. Residues: CSVARGGSSYNEQFF.

V gene TRBV29-1 combines with J gene TRBJ2-2; no reliable D call. The V gene lost 0 bases and the J gene lost 5 bases, with 4 bases spanning the gap. Germline loops: CDR1 SQVTM, CDR2 ANQGSEA. The CDR3 runs 12 residues. The chain's CDR3 is CSVEDSTGELFF. CDR3 sequence (DNA): TGCAGCGTTGAAGATTCTACCGGGGAGCTGTTTTTT.

This clonotype was seen many times. The rearrangement joins TRBV11-2 to TRBJ2-1, with D uncertain. Germline V gene data show CDR1 as SGHAT and CDR2 as FQNNGV. The CDR3 totals 13 residues. Trimming pared 5 bases from V and 9 bases from J, leaving 14 bases between. The DNA for the CDR3 is TGTGCCAGCAGCCAAATACCCACGGGTGAGCAGTTCTTC. Its protein is CASSQIPTGEQFF.

This sequence joins TRBV15 and TRBJ1-1; D remains unclear. The CDR3 covers 15 residues. Trimming pared 0 bases from V and 5 bases from J, leaving 13 bases between. The germline V gene has CDR1 LNHNV and CDR2 YYDKDF (reference sequence). CDR3 DNA: TGTGCCACCAGCAGAGAAGTCGGCCGTGGGACTGAAGCTTTCTTT. This sequence encodes CATSREVGRGTEAFF.

This clonotype was counted many times. CDR3 DNA: TGCAGTGCTAAACAGGGACAGGGGGGGTACGAGCAGTACTTC. It is translated as CSAKQGQGGYEQYF. The chain joins TRBV20-1 to TRBJ2-7, with TRBD1 matching over 11 bases. This CDR3 has 14 amino acids. Per the germline V gene, CDR1 is DFQATT and CDR2 is SNEGSKA (reference sequence). The junction had 6 bases not matched to a gene; V was cut back by 4 bases and J by 4 bases.

This clonotype was observed at least ten times. This chain joins TRBV28 and TRBJ2-2; tentative D call: TRBD1 (5 bases). CDR3 size: 15 residues. The V gene's germline CDR1 is MDHEN and CDR2 SYDVKM. V lost 3 bases and J 7 bases, leaving 15 bases between the germline ends. The CDR3 bases are TGTGCCAGCAGTTTTGGGGCTCCTCGGAGCGGGGAGCTGTTTTTT. As protein: CASSFGAPRSGELFF.

As concerns this clonotype: This may come from a read error, since a much larger clone is one base off. The rearrangement uses TRBV7-2 and TRBJ2-3, with 8 bases that match TRBD2. CDR1 is SGHTA, CDR2 FQGNSA, per germline. This CDR3 contains 14 residues. CDR3 loop: CASRPGLDTDTRYF. CDR3 nucleotide sequence: TGTGCCAGCAGACCGGGACTAGATACAGATACGCGGTATTTT.

This clonotype was found many times. V is TRBV30 and J is TRBJ1-1; D ambiguous. Germline V lookup: CDR1 GTSNPN, CDR2 SVGIG (reference sequence). The CDR3 spans 13 residues. V was cut by 8 bases and J by 0 bases, with 13 bases left in between. The CDR3 nucleotides are TGTGCCCGCAGACCGGTAATGAACACTGAAGCTTTCTTT. This codes for CARRPVMNTEAFF.

This clonotype was seen repeatedly, ten times or more. V usage is TRBV13 and J usage is TRBJ2-1; the D gene is possibly TRBD2 (5 bases). V shed 6 bases and J shed 6 bases, with 15 bases lying between them. The length of the CDR3 is 14 residues. The germline gives CDR1 PRHDT, CDR2 FYEKMQ (reference sequence). CDR3 nucleotide sequence: TGTGCCAGCAGTTCCGGCGGCGGGTTCAATGAGCAGTTCTTC. Translated, it gives CASSSGGGFNEQFF.